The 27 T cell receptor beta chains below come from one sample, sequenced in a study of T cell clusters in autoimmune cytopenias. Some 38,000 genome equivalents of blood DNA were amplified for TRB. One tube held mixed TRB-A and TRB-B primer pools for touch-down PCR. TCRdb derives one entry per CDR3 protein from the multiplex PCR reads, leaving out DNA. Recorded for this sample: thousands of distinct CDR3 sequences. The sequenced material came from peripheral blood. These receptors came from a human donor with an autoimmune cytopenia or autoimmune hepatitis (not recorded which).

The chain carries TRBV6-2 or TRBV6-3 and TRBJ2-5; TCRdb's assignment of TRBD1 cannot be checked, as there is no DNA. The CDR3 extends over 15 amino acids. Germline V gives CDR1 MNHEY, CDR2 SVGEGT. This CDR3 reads CASSSAGAGQETQYF.

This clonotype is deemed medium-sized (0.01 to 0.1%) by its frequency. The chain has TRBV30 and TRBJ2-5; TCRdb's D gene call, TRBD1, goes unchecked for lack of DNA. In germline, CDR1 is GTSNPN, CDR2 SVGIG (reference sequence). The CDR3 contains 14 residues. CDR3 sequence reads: CAWTGTGGFGTQYF. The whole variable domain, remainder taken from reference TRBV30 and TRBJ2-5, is SQTIHQWPATLVQPVGSPLSLECTVEGTSNPNLYWYRQAAGRGLQLLFYSVGIGQISSEVPQNLSASRPQDRQFILSSKKLLLSDSGFYLCAWTGTGGFGTQYFGPGTRLLVL.

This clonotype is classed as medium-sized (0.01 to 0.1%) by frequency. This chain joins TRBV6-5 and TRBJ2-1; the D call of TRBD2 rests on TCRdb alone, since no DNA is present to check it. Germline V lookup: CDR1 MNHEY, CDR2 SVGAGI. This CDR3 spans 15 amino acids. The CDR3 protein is CASSYEGSSYNEQFF.

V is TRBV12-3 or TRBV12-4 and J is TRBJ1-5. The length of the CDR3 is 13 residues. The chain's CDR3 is CASSLSLEQPQHF.

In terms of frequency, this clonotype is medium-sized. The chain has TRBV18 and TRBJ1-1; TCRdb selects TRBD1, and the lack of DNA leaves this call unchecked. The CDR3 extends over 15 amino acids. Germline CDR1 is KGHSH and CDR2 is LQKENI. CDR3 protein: CASSQGGQPNTEAFF. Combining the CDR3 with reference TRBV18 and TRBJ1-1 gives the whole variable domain NAGVMQNPRHLVRRRGQEARLRCSPMKGHSHVYWYRQLPEEGLKFMVYLQKENIIDESGMPKERFSAEFPKEGPSILRIQQVVRGDSAAYFCASSQGGQPNTEAFFGQGTRLTVV.

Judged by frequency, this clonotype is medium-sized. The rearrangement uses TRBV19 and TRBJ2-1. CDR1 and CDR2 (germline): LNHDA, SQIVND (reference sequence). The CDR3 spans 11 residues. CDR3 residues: CASEQYNEQFF.

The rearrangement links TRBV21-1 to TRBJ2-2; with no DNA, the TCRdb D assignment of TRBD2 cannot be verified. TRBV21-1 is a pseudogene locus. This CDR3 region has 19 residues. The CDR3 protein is CASSKAPSGREHDTGELFF.

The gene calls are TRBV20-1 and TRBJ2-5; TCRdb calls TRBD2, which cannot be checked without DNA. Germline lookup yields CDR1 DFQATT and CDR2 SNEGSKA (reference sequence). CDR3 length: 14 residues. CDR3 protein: CSARAGGPGETQYF.

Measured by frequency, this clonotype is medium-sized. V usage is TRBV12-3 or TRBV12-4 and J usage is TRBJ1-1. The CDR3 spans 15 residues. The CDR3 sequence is CASSPIARSKTEAFF.

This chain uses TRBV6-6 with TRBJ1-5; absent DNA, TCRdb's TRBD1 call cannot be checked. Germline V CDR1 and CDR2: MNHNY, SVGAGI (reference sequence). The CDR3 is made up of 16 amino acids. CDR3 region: CASSDLARGTGQPQHF.

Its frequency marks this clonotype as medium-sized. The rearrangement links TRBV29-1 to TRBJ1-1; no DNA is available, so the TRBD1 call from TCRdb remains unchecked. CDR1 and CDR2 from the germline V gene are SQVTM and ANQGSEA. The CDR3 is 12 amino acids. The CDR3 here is CSVGDRYTEAFF.

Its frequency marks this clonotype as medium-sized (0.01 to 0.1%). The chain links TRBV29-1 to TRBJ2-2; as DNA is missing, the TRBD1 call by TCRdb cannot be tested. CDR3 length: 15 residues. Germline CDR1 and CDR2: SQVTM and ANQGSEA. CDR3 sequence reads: CSVQAGRRGTGELFF.

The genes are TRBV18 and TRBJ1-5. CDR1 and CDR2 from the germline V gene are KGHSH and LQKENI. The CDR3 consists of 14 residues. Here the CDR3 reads CASSPRGADQPQHF.

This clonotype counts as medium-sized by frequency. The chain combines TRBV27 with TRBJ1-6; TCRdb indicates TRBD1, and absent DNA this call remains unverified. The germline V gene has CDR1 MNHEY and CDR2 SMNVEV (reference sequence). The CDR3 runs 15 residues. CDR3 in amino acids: CASSWDRGNMSPLHF.

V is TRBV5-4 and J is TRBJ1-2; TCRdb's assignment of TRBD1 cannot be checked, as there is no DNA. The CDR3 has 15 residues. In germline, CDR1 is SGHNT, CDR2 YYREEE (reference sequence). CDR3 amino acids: CASSLASGTQAGYTF.

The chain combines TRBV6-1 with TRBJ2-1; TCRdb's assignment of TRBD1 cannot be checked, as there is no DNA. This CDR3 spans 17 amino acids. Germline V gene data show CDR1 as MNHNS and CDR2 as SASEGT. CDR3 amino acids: CASSESPSAMDRPGQFF.

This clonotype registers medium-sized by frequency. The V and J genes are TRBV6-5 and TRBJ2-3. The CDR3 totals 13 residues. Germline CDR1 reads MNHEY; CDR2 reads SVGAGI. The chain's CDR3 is CASSRARTDTQYF.

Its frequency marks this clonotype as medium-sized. The CDR3 spells CASSFGQGDNEQFF. The chain combines TRBV12-3 or TRBV12-4 with TRBJ2-1; TCRdb's assignment of TRBD1 cannot be checked, as there is no DNA. There are 14 residues in the CDR3.

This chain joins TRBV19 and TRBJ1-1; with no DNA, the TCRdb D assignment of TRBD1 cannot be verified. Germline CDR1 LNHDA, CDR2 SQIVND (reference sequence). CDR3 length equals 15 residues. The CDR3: CASIPRDRPNTEAFF.

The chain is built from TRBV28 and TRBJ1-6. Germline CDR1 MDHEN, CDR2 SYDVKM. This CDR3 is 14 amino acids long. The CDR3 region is CASSFSSGNSPLHF. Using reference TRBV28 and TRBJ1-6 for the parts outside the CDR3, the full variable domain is DVKVTQSSRYLVKRTGEKVFLECVQDMDHENMFWYRQDPGLGLRLIYFSYDVKMKEKGDIPEGYSVSREKKERFSLILESASTNQTSMYLCASSFSSGNSPLHFGNGTRLTVT.

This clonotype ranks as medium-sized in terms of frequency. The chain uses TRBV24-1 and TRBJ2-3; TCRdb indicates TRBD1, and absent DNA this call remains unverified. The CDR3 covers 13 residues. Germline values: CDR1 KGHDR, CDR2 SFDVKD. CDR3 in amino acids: CATSGGATDTQYF.

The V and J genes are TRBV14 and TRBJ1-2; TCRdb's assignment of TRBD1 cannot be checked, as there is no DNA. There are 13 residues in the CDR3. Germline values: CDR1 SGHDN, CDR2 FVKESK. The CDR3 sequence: CASSQEGGGGYTF. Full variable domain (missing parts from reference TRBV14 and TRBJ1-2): EAGVTQFPSHSVIEKGQTVTLRCDPISGHDNLYWYRRVMGKEIKFLLHFVKESKQDESGMPNNRFLAERTGGTYSTLKVQPAELEDSGVYFCASSQEGGGGYTFGSGTRLTVV.

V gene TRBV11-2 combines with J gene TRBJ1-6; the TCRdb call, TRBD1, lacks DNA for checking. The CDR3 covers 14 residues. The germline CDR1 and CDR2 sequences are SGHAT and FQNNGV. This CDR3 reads CASTVEGGSSPLHF.

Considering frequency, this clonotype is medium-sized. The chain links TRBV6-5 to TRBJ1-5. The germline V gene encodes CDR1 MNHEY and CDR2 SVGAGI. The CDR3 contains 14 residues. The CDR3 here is CASSYVASNQPQHF.

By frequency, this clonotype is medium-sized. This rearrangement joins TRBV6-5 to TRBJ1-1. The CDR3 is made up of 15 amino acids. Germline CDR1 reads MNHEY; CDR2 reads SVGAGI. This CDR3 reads CASSRAGWGNTEAFF.

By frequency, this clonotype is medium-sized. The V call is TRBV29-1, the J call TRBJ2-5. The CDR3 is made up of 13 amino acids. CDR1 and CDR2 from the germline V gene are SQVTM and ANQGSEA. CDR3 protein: CSVGSATGETQYF.

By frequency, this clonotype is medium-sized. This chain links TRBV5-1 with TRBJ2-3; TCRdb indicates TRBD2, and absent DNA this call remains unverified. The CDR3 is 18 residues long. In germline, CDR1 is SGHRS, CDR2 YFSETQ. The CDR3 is CASSPWPSGSSGTDTQYF.